This TCR beta chain was documented in a study of molecular identifiers for immune sequencing clone quantification. This clonotype was observed many times. Germline V lookup: CDR1 SQVTM, CDR2 ANQGSEA. This CDR3 contains 14 residues. Between the trimmed V and J ends, which lost 7 bases and 3 bases, there was a span of 15 bases. TCRdb re-analysed the PCR reads in MiXCR, keeping a single row per CDR3 protein. This table has approximately 670,000 distinct CDR3 sequences, 15% to 20% appearing once. The rearrangement uses TRBV29-1 and TRBJ2-2, with D perhaps matching TRBD1 or TRBD2 (6 bases each). Sequenced material: naive CD8+ T cells from blood, with Jurkat cell RNA spiked in. The subset is: FACS-sorted CD8+CD4-CCR7+CD45RA+ naive T cells. The receptor's source is a human donor in good health. Some libraries in this study had Jurkat cell RNA spiked in. CDR3 sequence (DNA): TGCAGCGCCGATGTGGGGGGCGACACCGGGGAGCTGTTTTTT. This codes for CSADVGGDTGELFF.